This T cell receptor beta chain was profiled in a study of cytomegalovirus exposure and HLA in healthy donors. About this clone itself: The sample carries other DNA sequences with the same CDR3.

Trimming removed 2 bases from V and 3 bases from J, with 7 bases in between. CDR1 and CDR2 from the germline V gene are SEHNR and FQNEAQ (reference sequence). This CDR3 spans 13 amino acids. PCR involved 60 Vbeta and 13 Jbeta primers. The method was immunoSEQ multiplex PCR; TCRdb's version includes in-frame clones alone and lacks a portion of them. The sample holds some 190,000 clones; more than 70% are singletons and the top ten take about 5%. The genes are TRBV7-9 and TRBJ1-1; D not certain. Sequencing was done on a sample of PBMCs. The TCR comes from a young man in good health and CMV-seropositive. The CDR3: CASSLREDTEAFF. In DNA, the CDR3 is TGTGCCAGCAGCTTACGGGAGGACACTGAAGCTTTCTTT. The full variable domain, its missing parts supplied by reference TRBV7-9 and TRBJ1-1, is DTGVSQNPRHKITKRGQNVTFRCDPISEHNRLYWYRQTLGQGPEFLTYFQNEAQLEKSRLLSDRFSAERPKGSFSTLEIQRTEQGDSAMYLCASSLREDTEAFFGQGTRLTVV.